What follows is one T cell receptor beta chain and its context. Its antigen is unknown. Per germline, CDR1 SEHNR and CDR2 FQNEAQ (reference sequence). V lost 5 bases, J lost 5 bases, and 14 bases lay in between. The CDR3 sequence is 14 residues long. Primers included in the PCR were 60 Vbeta and 13 Jbeta primers. Original analysis: A follow-up analysis tallied about 80 million unique TCR beta chains, roughly 11 million shared. Libraries were prepared by immunoSEQ multiplex PCR; TCRdb keeps only in-frame clonotypes and omits some of them. The DNA was the basis for D and trimming; V, J and clone size are from that table. The sample yields about 140,000 clones, 80% seen once. The sample originates from a study of cytomegalovirus exposure and HLA in healthy donors. Findings of the study overall: Later genetic work tied a missense DCLRE1C variant to beta-chain V and J trimming. Later analysis showed most CMV-associated TCR beta chains appearing HLA-restricted.

Likely unrecorded immune exposures existed in these nominally healthy donors. The sequenced sample consisted of PBMCs. This chain joins TRBV7-9 and TRBJ2-3; D gene uncertain. This clonotype was sampled from a young man in good health and CMV-seronegative. CDR3 in DNA: TGTGCCAGCAGCCTCGCCGCCACGGGAGATACGCAGTATTTT. The encoded protein is CASSLAATGDTQYF.